These 31 T cell receptor beta chains share one sample of origin, sequenced in a study of CXCR3-negative and CXCR3-positive naive CD8 T cells. The antigens of these receptors remain unknown. UMI labels and 5' RACE were used to prepare the TRB cDNA libraries. TCRdb reanalyzed the 5' RACE reads, giving one entry per CDR3 protein sequence and no DNA. The listing records around 140,000 distinct CDR3 sequences. General observations from the study: The study found more hydrophobic TRB CDR3s in CXCR3-positive naive cells than in CXCR3-negative naive cells.

What was sequenced was naive CXCR3+ CD8+ T cells from blood. Subset noted: CD45RO-CCR7+CD27+CD95- naive CD8+ T cells expressing CXCR3 (TNR3+). All receptors derive from a human donor in good health. Some clones in this sample may be carry-over from other donors' samples.

The rearrangement links TRBV4-1 to TRBJ2-1; absent DNA, TCRdb's TRBD1 call cannot be checked. Germline V lookup: CDR1 MGHRA, CDR2 YSYEKL. This CDR3 has 12 residues. This CDR3 is CASSPVGAGQFF.

V gene TRBV7-2 combines with J gene TRBJ2-1; the TRBD1 assignment by TCRdb is unverifiable without DNA. The CDR3 length is 16 residues. Germline-derived CDR1 and CDR2 are SGHTA and FQGNSA. Here the CDR3 reads CASSLERVGGINEQFF.

The rearrangement uses TRBV20-1 and TRBJ2-7; TCRdb selects TRBD1, and the lack of DNA leaves this call unchecked. The CDR3 is 15 amino acids. The V gene's germline CDR1 is DFQATT and CDR2 SNEGSKA (reference sequence). CDR3 loop: CSANPDRAISYEQYF.

The chain has TRBV7-8 and TRBJ1-2. The germline CDR1 and CDR2 sequences are SGHVS and FQNEAQ. This CDR3 region has 15 residues. CDR3 region: CASSLDLGRKYGYTF.

The gene calls are TRBV7-6 and TRBJ2-7. Germline CDR1 is SGHVS and CDR2 is FNYEAQ. This CDR3 has 14 amino acids. The CDR3 sequence: CASSSRDGDGEQYF.

The rearrangement uses TRBV29-1 and TRBJ2-7; TCRdb's D call of TRBD1 is untestable without DNA. This CDR3 has 13 residues. Germline CDR1 SQVTM, CDR2 ANQGSEA. The chain's CDR3 is CSVVGDRKGEQYF.

The chain links TRBV29-1 to TRBJ1-2. Germline CDR1 SQVTM, CDR2 ANQGSEA. The CDR3 spans 13 residues. CDR3 loop: CSVEDPVVSGYTF. Looking up the rest from reference TRBV29-1 and TRBJ1-2 gives the full variable domain: SAVISQKPSRDICQRGTSLTIQCQVDSQVTMMFWYRQQPGQSLTLIATANQGSEATYESGFVIDKFPISRPNLTFSTLTVSNMSPEDSSIYLCSVEDPVVSGYTFGSGTRLTVV.

The chain links TRBV29-1 to TRBJ1-1; lacking DNA, the TRBD1 call made by TCRdb goes unchecked. The germline CDR1 and CDR2 sequences are SQVTM and ANQGSEA. The length of the CDR3 is 13 residues. The CDR3 sequence is CSVRPRDRTVTFF.

The V call is TRBV12-3 or TRBV12-4, the J call TRBJ2-2. The CDR3 extends over 12 amino acids. CDR3: CASSIGYEELFF.

This rearrangement joins TRBV11-2 to TRBJ2-3; TCRdb picks TRBD2, but there is no DNA to check that call. The CDR3 has 17 amino acids. Germline V lookup: CDR1 SGHAT, CDR2 FQNNGV. CDR3 region: CASSSRTSGGGTDTQYF.

V gene TRBV7-2 combines with J gene TRBJ2-2; the D call of TRBD1 rests on TCRdb alone, since no DNA is present to check it. Germline V gene lookup returns CDR1 SGHTA and CDR2 FQGNSA. The CDR3 covers 16 residues. The CDR3 sequence: CASSPYPQGDVGELFF.

The V and J genes are TRBV9 and TRBJ1-3; TCRdb's D gene call, TRBD1, goes unchecked for lack of DNA. Germline CDR1 reads SGDLS; CDR2 reads YYNGEE. The CDR3 totals 12 residues. The CDR3 sequence is CASSVDEGTIYF.

V usage is TRBV7-9 and J usage is TRBJ1-2; there is no DNA to check the TCRdb D call of TRBD1. The CDR3 sequence is 15 residues long. Germline lookup yields CDR1 SEHNR and CDR2 FQNEAQ (reference sequence). CDR3 sequence reads: CASSLAEGPWGGYTF.

The chain has TRBV3-1 and TRBJ2-1; there is no DNA to check the TCRdb D call of TRBD2. Germline lookup yields CDR1 LGHDT and CDR2 YNNKEL (reference sequence). This CDR3 comprises 18 residues. CDR3 in amino acids: CASSQEESGGHLYNEQFF.

The chain combines TRBV7-9 with TRBJ2-7; the D call of TRBD1 rests on TCRdb alone, since no DNA is present to check it. Germline values: CDR1 SEHNR, CDR2 FQNEAQ (reference sequence). This CDR3 has 15 amino acids. The CDR3 here is CASSLDDRGSYEQYF.

CDR3 region: CASSWDYLQETQYF. The rearrangement uses TRBV7-9 and TRBJ2-5; TCRdb calls TRBD2, which cannot be checked without DNA. The CDR3 covers 14 residues. Germline CDR1 is SEHNR and CDR2 is FQNEAQ (reference sequence).

This CDR3 reads CASSPNPSGEPGELFF. V gene TRBV5-4 combines with J gene TRBJ2-2; without DNA, the TCRdb call of TRBD2 cannot be checked. The CDR3 sequence is 16 residues long. The germline V gene encodes CDR1 SGHNT and CDR2 YYREEE (reference sequence). The whole variable domain, remainder taken from reference TRBV5-4 and TRBJ2-2, is ETGVTQSPTHLIKTRGQQVTLRCSSQSGHNTVSWYQQALGQGPQFIFQYYREEENGRGNFPPRFSGLQFPNYSSELNVNALELDDSALYLCASSPNPSGEPGELFFGEGSRLTVL.

CDR3 region: CASSSYRDGYTF. The chain has TRBV12-3 or TRBV12-4 and TRBJ1-2; TCRdb's D call of TRBD1 is untestable without DNA. This CDR3 region has 12 residues.

The V and J genes are TRBV21-1 and TRBJ2-7; TCRdb's D gene call, TRBD2, goes unchecked for lack of DNA. TRBV21-1 is described as a pseudogene. The CDR3 covers 14 residues. The CDR3 loop reads CASSTLGHSYEQYF.

The chain combines TRBV14 with TRBJ2-1; TCRdb names TRBD1, which stays unverified in the absence of DNA. The CDR3 has 17 amino acids. Per germline, CDR1 SGHDN and CDR2 FVKESK. CDR3 amino acids: CASSLWTGGFSYNEQFF.

V gene TRBV6-6 combines with J gene TRBJ1-6; absent DNA, TCRdb's TRBD1 call cannot be checked. This CDR3 is built from 17 residues. The germline V gene encodes CDR1 MNHNY and CDR2 SVGAGI (reference sequence). CDR3: CASRPTRDRGYNSPLHF.

V usage is TRBV13 and J usage is TRBJ2-1; TCRdb gives TRBD2 as the D gene, but with no DNA this cannot be confirmed. The length of the CDR3 is 17 residues. CDR1 PRHDT and CDR2 FYEKMQ come from the germline V gene (reference sequence). This CDR3 reads CASSSTLAGEGLGEQFF.

The genes are TRBV15 and TRBJ1-5; TCRdb designates TRBD1, a call that cannot be tested without DNA. The germline gives CDR1 LNHNV, CDR2 YYDKDF (reference sequence). This CDR3 is 15 amino acids long. CDR3 loop: CATSVGTNPSAPQHF.

The V gene is TRBV6-1, the J gene TRBJ2-1; TCRdb proposes TRBD1, but this gene call is untestable without DNA. The CDR3 consists of 14 residues. In germline, CDR1 is MNHNS, CDR2 SASEGT. This chain's CDR3 is CASSEWTGVNEQFF.

J is TRBJ2-7 and V is TRBV23-1; TCRdb returns TRBD1, unconfirmable since there is no DNA. TRBV23-1 carries the ORF label, with uncertain function. The CDR3 totals 15 residues. CDR3: CASIPGGHNSYEQYF.

The chain recombines TRBV6-2 or TRBV6-3 with TRBJ2-2. CDR1 is MNHEY, CDR2 SVGEGT, per germline. This CDR3 is 13 amino acids long. The chain's CDR3 is CASSYSSPGELFF.

The rearrangement links TRBV6-5 to TRBJ2-7; TCRdb's D call, TRBD1, is unchecked because there is no DNA. The V gene's germline CDR1 is MNHEY and CDR2 SVGAGI. The CDR3 contains 14 residues. The CDR3 reads CASSGHEEAYEQYF.

The genes are TRBV11-3 and TRBJ2-3; TCRdb's D call of TRBD1 is untestable without DNA. The CDR3 runs to 14 residues. Germline V gene data show CDR1 as SGHNT and CDR2 as YENEEA. CDR3 sequence: CASSFYGDADTQYF.

The rearrangement uses TRBV10-2 and TRBJ2-1; the TCRdb call, TRBD1, lacks DNA for checking. Germline loops: CDR1 WSHSY, CDR2 SAAADI. This CDR3 comprises 14 residues. The CDR3 sequence is CATSGAGGPNEQFF.

The rearrangement uses TRBV3-1 and TRBJ2-5; TCRdb gives TRBD1 as the D gene, but with no DNA this cannot be confirmed. CDR3 length equals 17 residues. Per germline, CDR1 LGHDT and CDR2 YNNKEL (reference sequence). CDR3 amino acids: CASSQGIRDTDQETQYF.

The chain carries TRBV6-2 or TRBV6-3 and TRBJ2-5; there is no DNA to check the TCRdb D call of TRBD1. Germline CDR1 and CDR2: MNHEY and SVGEGT. This CDR3 has 14 residues. This chain's CDR3 is CASSNRGQEETQYF.